These 23 T cell receptor beta chains share one sample of origin, sequenced in a study of blood T cell repertoires in COVID-19. Sequencing was performed with immunoSEQ multiplex PCR; in TCRdb, only in-frame clones are kept and a portion is missing. The data contain around 400,000 clones, around 87% of them singletons. The sample was peripheral blood. All receptors come from a woman aged 60-75 years with COVID-19, enrolled during active disease.

V and J are TRBV19 and TRBJ2-7; D may be TRBD1 (5 bases). The germline CDR1 and CDR2 sequences are LNHDA and SQIVND (reference sequence). This CDR3 has 12 amino acids. V was shortened by 7 bases and J by 3 bases, with 10 bases between the two germline ends. CDR3 DNA: TGTGCCAGTACAAGCCAGGGCTACGAGCAGTACTTC. This gives the protein CASTSQGYEQYF. Drawing the rest from reference TRBV19 and TRBJ2-7, the complete variable domain is DGGITQSPKYLFRKEGQNVTLSCEQNLNHDAMYWYRQDPGQGLRLIYYSQIVNDFQKGDIAEGYSVSREKKESFPLTVTSAQKNPTAFYLCASTSQGYEQYFGPGTRLTVT.

The gene calls are TRBV7-2 and TRBJ2-7, with 13 bases matching TRBD2. Trimming cost V 1 base and J 2 bases; bases outside gene matches: 5. CDR1 and CDR2 (germline): SGHTA, FQGNSA. The CDR3 covers 17 residues. The CDR3 nucleotides are TGTGCCAGCAGCTTAGAGCCAGGACTAGCGGGGGCCTACGAGCAGTACTTC. This gives the protein CASSLEPGLAGAYEQYF.

This clone occurred a few times. This CDR3 is CASSPGVASGTEAFF. CDR3 coding DNA: TGTGCCAGCAGCCCGGGGGTGGCCTCCGGGACTGAAGCTTTCTTT. This chain joins TRBV7-9 and TRBJ1-1; tentative D call: TRBD1 (5 bases). This CDR3 has 15 residues. In germline, CDR1 is SEHNR, CDR2 FQNEAQ (reference sequence). Trimming stripped 5 bases from V and 5 bases from J, with 18 bases between.

V usage is TRBV5-1 and J usage is TRBJ2-3; no clear D. CDR1 is SGHRS and CDR2 is YFSETQ in the germline V gene. The CDR3 consists of 14 residues. Trimming removed 4 bases from V and 0 bases from J, with 9 bases in between. The CDR3 DNA sequence: TGCGCCAGCAGCCCAGCGTCTAGCACAGATACGCAGTATTTT. Translating gives CASSPASSTDTQYF.

This clone was seen only once. The chain combines TRBV18 with TRBJ1-2; 8 nucleotides match TRBD1. Germline CDR1 and CDR2: KGHSH and LQKENI. The trim removed 0 bases at V and 6 bases at J, leaving 6 bases unmatched. This CDR3 contains 15 residues. Here the CDR3 reads CASSPPNGQGDGYTF. The DNA of the CDR3 is TGTGCCAGCTCACCACCGAACGGACAGGGAGATGGCTACACCTTC.

This chain links TRBV11-3 with TRBJ1-5; 9 bases fit TRBD1. Germline V gene lookup returns CDR1 SGHNT and CDR2 YENEEA. Germline trimming cut 0 bases from V and 2 bases from J; bases unmatched to any gene: 5. This CDR3 has 17 amino acids. Written as DNA, the CDR3 is TGTGCCAGCAGCTTAGATCACAGGGGGCTGTGCAATCAGCCCCAGCATTTT. Its translation: CASSLDHRGLCNQPQHF.

This clone was observed once. The chain couples TRBV7-8 to TRBJ1-2; 9 nucleotides align to TRBD1. This CDR3 contains 16 residues. Trimming removed 0 bases from V and 3 bases from J; junction bases left unmatched: 5. Germline CDR1 is SGHVS and CDR2 is FQNEAQ. The CDR3 region is CASSLAGQGVDYGYTF. CDR3 DNA sequence: TGTGCCAGCAGCTTAGCGGGACAGGGCGTCGACTATGGCTACACCTTC.

This chain connects TRBV6-1 to TRBJ2-2; 11 bases align to TRBD2. V shed 4 bases, J shed 5 bases, and the junction held 9 bases outside the gene matches. The CDR3 sequence is 17 residues long. Germline V CDR1 and CDR2: MNHNS, SASEGT. CDR3 region: CASSGVAGGVTTGELFF. Here the CDR3 DNA reads TGTGCCAGCAGTGGCGTAGCGGGGGGGGTTACTACCGGGGAGCTGTTTTTT.

V usage is TRBV4-1 and J usage is TRBJ1-3, with TRBD1 matching over 10 bases. The CDR3 totals 13 residues. The germline CDR1 and CDR2 sequences are MGHRA and YSYEKL. V was pared by 2 bases and J by 9 bases, with 1 base of the junction left unmatched. The CDR3 coding sequence is TGCGCCAGCAGCCAACGGACAGGGGGCACCATATATTTT. Its translation is CASSQRTGGTIYF.

This clone was recorded once. The CDR3 reads CASSQQGPPNTEAFF. The CDR3, as DNA: TGCGCCAGCAGCCAACAGGGGCCACCGAACACTGAAGCTTTCTTT. The chain is built from TRBV5-1 and TRBJ1-1; 7 nucleotides line up with TRBD1. V lost 4 bases to trimming and J lost 1 base; unmatched junction nucleotides: 7. The germline gives CDR1 SGHRS, CDR2 YFSETQ. The CDR3 is 15 amino acids.

This chain joins TRBV2 and TRBJ2-7, with 10 bases identical to TRBD1. The CDR3 spans 13 residues. Germline-derived CDR1 and CDR2 are SNHLY and FYNNEI. The V segment lost 11 bases and the J segment 3 bases; nucleotides outside the gene matches: 7. The DNA for the CDR3 is TGTGCCGACCAAAGGGACAGGGGCTACGAGCAGTACTTC. Its translation: CADQRDRGYEQYF.

The chain is built from TRBV27 and TRBJ1-1; D gene ambiguous. Germline V gene data show CDR1 as MNHEY and CDR2 as SMNVEV (reference sequence). Between the trimmed V and J ends, which lost 4 bases and 1 base, there was a span of 13 bases. CDR3 length: 15 residues. CDR3 protein: CASSSWGGKNTEAFF. DNA for the CDR3: TGTGCCAGCAGTTCATGGGGAGGGAAGAACACTGAAGCTTTCTTT.

The rearrangement links TRBV27 to TRBJ2-4, with 9 bases lining up with TRBD1. The V and J ends lost 9 bases and 0 bases, in that order; junction bases with no gene match: 12. Germline-derived CDR1 and CDR2 are MNHEY and SMNVEV (reference sequence). The CDR3 totals 17 residues. This CDR3 is CARESGQGLLAKNIQYF. DNA for the CDR3: TGTGCCAGGGAGTCGGGACAGGGATTACTAGCCAAAAACATTCAGTACTTC.

Only a few counts were recorded for this clone. The chain recombines TRBV7-6 with TRBJ1-1; D gene uncertain. The germline V and J ends were trimmed by 1 base and 4 bases, with 16 bases remaining between them. This CDR3 spans 16 amino acids. The germline CDR1 and CDR2 sequences are SGHVS and FNYEAQ. Here the CDR3 reads CASSLELAGTSTEAFF. The CDR3 DNA reads as TGTGCCAGCAGCTTAGAACTTGCCGGTACGAGCACTGAAGCTTTCTTT.

In this sample, this clone turned up a few times. This chain uses TRBV7-9 with TRBJ2-7; TRBD1 aligns across 9 bases. The trim removed 5 bases at V and 0 bases at J, leaving 14 bases unmatched. Germline V lookup: CDR1 SEHNR, CDR2 FQNEAQ (reference sequence). The CDR3 totals 18 residues. The CDR3 region is CASSPLSPTGGYSYEQYF. The CDR3 DNA follows: TGTGCCAGCAGCCCACTCTCACCAACAGGGGGCTACTCCTACGAGCAGTACTTC.

The rearrangement uses TRBV3-1 (or the pseudogene TRBV3-2) and TRBJ1-2; maybe TRBD1 (6 bases). Germline lookup yields CDR1 LGHDT and CDR2 YNNKEL (reference sequence). The CDR3 is 14 residues long. V lost 2 bases to trimming and J lost 4 bases, with 11 bases between them. The CDR3 here is CASSQPGVGYGYTF. The CDR3 nucleotides are TGTGCCAGCAGCCAACCAGGGGTTGGCTATGGCTACACCTTC.

The chain recombines TRBV30 with TRBJ1-1; D ambiguous. The V gene lost 1 base and the J gene lost 0 bases, with 9 bases spanning the gap. The CDR3 contains 14 residues. Per germline, CDR1 GTSNPN and CDR2 SVGIG (reference sequence). The CDR3 is CAWSDGRMNTEAFF. CDR3 sequence (DNA): TGTGCCTGGAGTGATGGCAGAATGAACACTGAAGCTTTCTTT.

The J gene is TRBJ1-4, the V gene TRBV15; TRBD1 matches at 7 bases. The germline CDR1 and CDR2 sequences are LNHNV and YYDKDF (reference sequence). Trimming at V came to 0 bases and at J to 4 bases, leaving 2 bases not matched to a gene. CDR3 size: 15 residues. Written as DNA, the CDR3 is TGTGCCACCAGCAGAGAGAGACAGGGTAATGAAAAACTGTTTTTT. Translation gives CATSRERQGNEKLFF.

The V call is TRBV6-5, the J call TRBJ2-1; 9 bases line up with TRBD1. The CDR3 has 14 amino acids. The V segment lost 6 bases and the J segment 5 bases; nucleotides outside the gene matches: 5. Germline values: CDR1 MNHEY, CDR2 SVGAGI. The CDR3 coding sequence is TGTGCCAGCAGAGGGACAGGGAGAAACAATGAGCAGTTCTTC. This encodes CASRGTGRNNEQFF.

Concerning this clone itself: The sample holds other DNA sequences that translate to the same CDR3. The rearrangement uses TRBV5-8 and TRBJ2-5, with 11 bases lining up with TRBD2. J lost 2 bases, V lost 0 bases, and 3 bases had no gene match. CDR3 length equals 16 residues. Germline loops: CDR1 SGHTS, CDR2 YDEGEE. This CDR3 is CASSLGPSGGQETQYF. DNA of the CDR3: TGTGCCAGCAGCTTGGGTCCTAGCGGGGGGCAAGAGACCCAGTACTTC.

CDR3 amino acids: CASSLEGGQGYGYTF. As DNA, the CDR3 is TGTGCCAGCAGCTTGGAAGGGGGTCAGGGCTATGGCTACACCTTC. The J gene is TRBJ1-2, the V gene TRBV5-5, with D perhaps TRBD1 (6 bases). The CDR3 spans 15 residues. Germline CDR1 and CDR2: SGHKS and YYEKEE (reference sequence). The V gene lost 0 bases and the J gene lost 4 bases, with 13 bases spanning the gap. The variable domain in full, completed from reference TRBV5-5 and TRBJ1-2, reads DAGVTQSPTHLIKTRGQQVTLRCSPISGHKSVSWYQQVLGQGPQFIFQYYEKEERGRGNFPDRFSARQFPNYSSELNVNALLLGDSALYLCASSLEGGQGYGYTFGSGTRLTVV.

This sequence joins TRBV2 and TRBJ2-5; TRBD2 aligns across 11 bases. The V gene end was trimmed by 1 base and the J gene end by 5 bases; junction bases not matched to a gene: 9. CDR1 is SNHLY and CDR2 is FYNNEI in the germline V gene. This CDR3 comprises 17 residues. The CDR3 region has the DNA TGTGCCAGCAGTGAAGGGACTAGCGGGCGTTCCGGGGAGACCCAGTACTTC. Its protein is CASSEGTSGRSGETQYF.

The chain has TRBV7-2 and TRBJ2-5; 7 positions match TRBD1. J lost 4 bases, V lost 9 bases, and 11 bases had no gene match. The CDR3 is 14 residues long. Germline assignment: CDR1 SGHTA and CDR2 FQGNSA. In nucleotides, the CDR3 is TGTGCCAGTCTCGACAGGACAGGTGGAGAGACCCAGTACTTC. Its translation is CASLDRTGGETQYF. Drawing the rest from reference TRBV7-2 and TRBJ2-5, the complete variable domain is GAGVSQSPSNKVTEKGKDVELRCDPISGHTALYWYRQSLGQGLEFLIYFQGNSAPDKSGLPSDRFSAERTGGSVSTLTIQRTQQEDSAVYLCASLDRTGGETQYFGPGTRLLVL.